This passage covers 13 T cell receptor beta chains from one sample sequenced in a study of control samples from healthy donors and cancer patients. Sequencing was performed with immunoSEQ multiplex PCR; in TCRdb, only in-frame clones are kept and a portion is missing. This sample has roughly 40,000 clones; roughly 92% occur once, and the top ten carry approximately 3.8%. Sequences were obtained from blood. These receptors all stem from a woman aged 45-60 years in good health.

The chain combines TRBV9 with TRBJ1-1; 7 nucleotides align to TRBD1. V was clipped by 4 bases and J by 0 bases; unmatched bases: 9. Germline-derived CDR1 and CDR2 are SGDLS and YYNGEE. The CDR3 extends over 16 amino acids. CDR3 protein: CASSFFSTGMNTEAFF. CDR3 DNA: TGTGCCAGCAGCTTCTTCTCGACAGGGATGAACACTGAAGCTTTCTTT. Filled out from reference TRBV9 and TRBJ1-1, the complete variable domain reads DSGVTQTPKHLITATGQRVTLRCSPRSGDLSVYWYQQSLDQGLQFLIQYYNGEERAKGNILERFSAQQFPDLHSELNLSSLELGDSALYFCASSFFSTGMNTEAFFGQGTRLTVV.

The chain uses TRBV13 and TRBJ2-2, with D uncertain. The CDR3 sequence is 15 residues long. The V and J ends lost 7 bases and 3 bases respectively, with 15 bases between them. CDR1 and CDR2 from the germline V gene are PRHDT and FYEKMQ (reference sequence). The CDR3, as DNA: TGTGCCAGCATCCGAAGACGTCTGGACACCGGGGAGCTGTTTTTT. Its protein product is CASIRRRLDTGELFF. Drawing the rest from reference TRBV13 and TRBJ2-2, the complete variable domain is AAGVIQSPRHLIKEKRETATLKCYPIPRHDTVYWYQQGPGQDPQFLISFYEKMQSDKGSIPDRFSAQQFSDYHSELNMSSLELGDSALYFCASIRRRLDTGELFFGEGSRLTVL.

The chain recombines TRBV5-1 with TRBJ1-6; D is perhaps TRBD1 (5 bases). Germline V gives CDR1 SGHRS, CDR2 YFSETQ. The CDR3 is 14 residues long. V lost 1 base to trimming and J lost 9 bases, with 11 bases between them. CDR3 amino acids: CASSLSGQGSPLHF. The DNA of the CDR3 is TGCGCCAGCAGCTTGTCAGGGCAGGGTTCACCCCTCCACTTT.

CDR3 in amino acids: CASSPIGTGFRYTEAFF. CDR3 nucleotide sequence: TGTGCCAGCAGTCCAATCGGAACAGGGTTTCGGTACACTGAAGCTTTCTTT. This chain links TRBV28 with TRBJ1-1, with D tentatively TRBD1 (6 bases). V was trimmed by 5 bases and J by 3 bases, leaving 22 bases between them. The CDR3 is made up of 17 amino acids. CDR1 is MDHEN and CDR2 is SYDVKM in the germline V gene.

The rearrangement links TRBV6-6 to TRBJ2-3, with a possible D match to TRBD1 (6 bases). The germline V gene has CDR1 MNHNY and CDR2 SVGAGI (reference sequence). The ends were cut back, 0 bases at V and 0 bases at J, with 10 bases in the middle. The length of the CDR3 is 16 residues. The CDR3: CASSYSGQTSTDTQYF. CDR3 DNA: TGTGCCAGCAGTTACTCCGGACAGACTAGCACAGATACGCAGTATTTT.

The rearrangement joins TRBV28 to TRBJ2-7; TRBD2 matches 9 bases. The CDR3 contains 15 residues. Germline values: CDR1 MDHEN, CDR2 SYDVKM. The trim removed 8 bases at V and 9 bases at J, leaving 17 bases unmatched. The CDR3 region is CASGPFSGGDARQYF. CDR3 bases: TGTGCCAGCGGTCCCTTTAGCGGGGGCGACGCTCGGCAGTACTTC.

The J gene is TRBJ1-5, the V gene TRBV7-8; D is uncertain. CDR3 length equals 13 residues. Trimming took off 7 bases at V and 1 base at J, with 8 bases between the two ends. Per germline, CDR1 SGHVS and CDR2 FQNEAQ. CDR3 DNA: TGTGCCAGCAACTCGGCAAGCAATCAGCCCCAGCATTTT. Translating it yields CASNSASNQPQHF.

The V and J genes are TRBV5-4 and TRBJ2-7; 7 bases align to TRBD2. Germline V gene data show CDR1 as SGHNT and CDR2 as YYREEE (reference sequence). The CDR3 loop spans 15 amino acids. V shed 0 bases, J shed 0 bases, and the junction held 3 bases outside the gene matches. The CDR3 nucleotides are TGTGCCAGCAGCTTGGGGGGACTAAGCTCCTACGAGCAGTACTTC. Encoded protein: CASSLGGLSSYEQYF.

V gene TRBV29-1 combines with J gene TRBJ2-3, with D perhaps TRBD2 (5 bases). V was clipped by 1 base and J by 5 bases, with 10 bases between them. The CDR3 extends over 13 amino acids. The germline V gene encodes CDR1 SQVTM and CDR2 ANQGSEA. CDR3 amino acids: CSVEGFGGDTQYF. The CDR3 coding sequence is TGCAGCGTTGAAGGTTTCGGAGGAGATACGCAGTATTTT.

In nucleotides, the CDR3 is TGCGCCAGCAGCTTGAGGGGAGCGGGACAGGGATTCGAGCAGTACTTC. It specifies CASSLRGAGQGFEQYF. The chain has TRBV5-1 and TRBJ2-7, with 9 bases aligning to TRBD1. V gave up 1 base and J gave up 6 bases; unmatched junction bases: 11. CDR1 is SGHRS and CDR2 is YFSETQ in the germline V gene. This CDR3 has 16 residues.

This clone was recorded a few times. The V gene is TRBV12-5, the J gene TRBJ2-7; tentatively, D is TRBD2 (6 bases). There are 17 residues in the CDR3. Trimming removed 3 bases from V and 2 bases from J, with 20 bases in between. In germline, CDR1 is LGHNT, CDR2 FRNRAP. The CDR3 region has the DNA TGTGCTAGTGGTTTAGACGGGACTCCGGAGAATCCCTACGAGCAGTACTTC. Its protein is CASGLDGTPENPYEQYF.

This clone was seen a single time. This chain uses TRBV7-3 with TRBJ2-5; unclear D gene. This CDR3 is 13 amino acids long. CDR1 and CDR2 (germline): SGHTA, FQGTGA. Trimming took off 5 bases at V and 1 base at J, with 8 bases between the two ends. As DNA, the CDR3 is TGTGCCAGCAGCCGGACGGTCCAAGAGACCCAGTACTTC. It is translated as CASSRTVQETQYF.

V usage is TRBV7-2 and J usage is TRBJ1-5; 7 positions match TRBD1. The CDR3 consists of 15 residues. Germline CDR1 is SGHTA and CDR2 is FQGNSA. The trim removed 1 base at V and 9 bases at J, leaving 9 bases unmatched. The CDR3 DNA reads TGTGCCAGCAGCTTAGAGGACAGGCCTTCGGGGCCCCAGCATTTT. Amino acids: CASSLEDRPSGPQHF.